Here is one TCR beta chain with its context. Its antigen is unidentified. TCRdb re-called the 5' RACE reads; one entry per CDR3 protein, DNA not given. Its table records about 160,000 distinct CDR3 sequences. This record comes from a study of monozygotic twins with inflammatory bowel disease. The CDR3 covers 14 residues. Germline V lookup: CDR1 MNHNY, CDR2 SVGAGI (reference sequence). Study conclusions and caveats: Whereas healthy co-twins had higher TCRbeta diversity (inverse Simpson), IBD patients had lower diversity.

This TCR came from a human donor with ulcerative colitis or Crohn's disease, or a healthy co-twin of an affected twin (not recorded which). The specimen was blood. V usage is TRBV6-6 and J usage is TRBJ2-5. CDR3 region: CASSYSSGWETQYF.